Listed here is a single TCR beta chain. Its specificity is unknown. This entry comes from a study of shared clonotypes between healthy human individuals. Libraries were prepared by immunoSEQ multiplex PCR; TCRdb keeps only in-frame clonotypes and omits some of them. The sample carries about 470,000 clones, 79% recorded once. Study conclusions and caveats: Sequencing depth was a factor that was expected to affect clonotype sharing among donors.

The CDR3 runs to 15 residues. The V gene's germline CDR1 is SGHNT and CDR2 YENEEA. V shed 6 bases and J 2 bases; nucleotides not matched to a gene: 2. This receptor was obtained from a woman between 35 and 50 years old in good health. Some clones in this sample may be carry-over from other donors' samples. The sequencing input was PBMCs. This chain links TRBV11-3 with TRBJ2-2; 11 bases align to TRBD2. CDR3 sequence reads: CASSSGRANTGELFF. For the CDR3, the DNA is TGTGCCAGCAGTAGCGGGAGGGCAAACACCGGGGAGCTGTTTTTT.